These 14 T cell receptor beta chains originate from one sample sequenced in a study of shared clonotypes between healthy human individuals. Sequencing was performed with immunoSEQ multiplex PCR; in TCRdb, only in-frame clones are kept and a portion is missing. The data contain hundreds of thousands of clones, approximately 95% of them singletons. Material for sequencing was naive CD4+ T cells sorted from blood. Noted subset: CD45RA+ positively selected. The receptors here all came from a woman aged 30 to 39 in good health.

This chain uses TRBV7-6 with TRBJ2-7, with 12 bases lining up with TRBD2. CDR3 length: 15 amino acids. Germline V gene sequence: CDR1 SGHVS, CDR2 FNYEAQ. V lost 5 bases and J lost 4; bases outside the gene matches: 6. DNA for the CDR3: TGTGCCAGCAGCCCACGGACTAGCGGGAATTACGAGCAGTACTTC. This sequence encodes CASSPRTSGNYEQYF.

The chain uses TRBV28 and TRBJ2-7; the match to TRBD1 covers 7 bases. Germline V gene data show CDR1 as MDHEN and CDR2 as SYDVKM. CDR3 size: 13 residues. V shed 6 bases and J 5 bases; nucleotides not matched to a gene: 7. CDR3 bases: TGTGCCAGCAGACAGGGGATGGAGAACGAGCAGTACTTC. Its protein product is CASRQGMENEQYF.

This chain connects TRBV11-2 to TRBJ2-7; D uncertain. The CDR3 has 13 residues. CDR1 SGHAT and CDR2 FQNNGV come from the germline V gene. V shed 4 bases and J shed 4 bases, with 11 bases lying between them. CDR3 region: CASSYRSGYEQYF. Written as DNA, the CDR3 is TGTGCCAGCAGCTACCGTTCCGGGTACGAGCAGTACTTC.

CDR3 region: CASNIQGMNTEAFF. Written as DNA, the CDR3 is TGTGCCAGCAATATACAAGGGATGAACACTGAAGCTTTCTTT. This chain joins TRBV28 and TRBJ1-1; D not certain. Per germline, CDR1 MDHEN and CDR2 SYDVKM. Trimming stripped 7 bases from V and 0 bases from J, with 12 bases between. The CDR3 contains 14 residues.

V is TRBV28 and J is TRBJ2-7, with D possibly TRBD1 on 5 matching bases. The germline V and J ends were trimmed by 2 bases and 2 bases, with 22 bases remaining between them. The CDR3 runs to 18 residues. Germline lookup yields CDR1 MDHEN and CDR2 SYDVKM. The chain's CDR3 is CASSLRSNRQTLTYEQYF. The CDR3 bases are TGTGCCAGCAGTTTACGGTCCAACAGGCAGACTTTAACCTACGAGCAGTACTTC.

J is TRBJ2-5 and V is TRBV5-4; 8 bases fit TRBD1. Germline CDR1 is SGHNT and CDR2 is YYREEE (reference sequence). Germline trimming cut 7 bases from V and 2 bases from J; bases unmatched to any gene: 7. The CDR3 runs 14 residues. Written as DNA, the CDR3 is TGTGCCAGCCGGGGGACAGGAGCTCAAGAGACCCAGTACTTC. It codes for CASRGTGAQETQYF.

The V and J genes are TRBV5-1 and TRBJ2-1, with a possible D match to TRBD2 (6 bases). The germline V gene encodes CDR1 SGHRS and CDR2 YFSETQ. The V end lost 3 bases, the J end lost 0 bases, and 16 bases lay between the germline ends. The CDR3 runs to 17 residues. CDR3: CASSSKIAESSYNEQFF. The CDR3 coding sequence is TGCGCCAGCAGCTCGAAAATAGCGGAAAGCTCCTACAATGAGCAGTTCTTC.

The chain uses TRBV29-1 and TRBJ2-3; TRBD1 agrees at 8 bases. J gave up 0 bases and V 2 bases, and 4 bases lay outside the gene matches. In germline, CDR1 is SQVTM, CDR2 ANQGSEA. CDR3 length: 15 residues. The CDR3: CSVERGQASTDTQYF. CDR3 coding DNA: TGCAGCGTTGAAAGGGGACAGGCTAGCACAGATACGCAGTATTTT.

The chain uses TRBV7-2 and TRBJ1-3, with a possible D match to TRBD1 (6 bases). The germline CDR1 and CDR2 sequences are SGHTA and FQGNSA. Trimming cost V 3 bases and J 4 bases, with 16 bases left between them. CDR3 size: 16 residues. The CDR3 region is CASSFTGSAAGNTIYF. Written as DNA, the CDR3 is TGTGCCAGCAGCTTCACAGGGTCGGCGGCCGGAAACACCATATATTTT.

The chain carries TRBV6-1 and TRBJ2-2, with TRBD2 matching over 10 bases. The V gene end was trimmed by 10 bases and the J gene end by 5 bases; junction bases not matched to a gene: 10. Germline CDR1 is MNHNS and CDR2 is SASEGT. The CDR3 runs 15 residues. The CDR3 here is CAINLAGVGTGELFF. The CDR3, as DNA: TGTGCCATCAACCTAGCGGGAGTGGGGACCGGGGAGCTGTTTTTT.

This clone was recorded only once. The DNA of the CDR3 is TGTGCCAGCAGCTTAAACAGAGACACTGAAGCTTTCTTT. It encodes CASSLNRDTEAFF. V gene TRBV7-3 combines with J gene TRBJ1-1; no reliable D call. Trimming took 1 base from V and 3 from J, leaving 6 bases between them. The CDR3 has 13 amino acids. CDR1 is SGHTA and CDR2 is FQGTGA in the germline V gene.

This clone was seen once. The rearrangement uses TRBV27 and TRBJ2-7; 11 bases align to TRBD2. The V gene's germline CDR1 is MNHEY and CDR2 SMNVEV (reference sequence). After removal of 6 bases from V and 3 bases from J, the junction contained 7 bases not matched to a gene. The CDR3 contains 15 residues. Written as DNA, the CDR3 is TGTGCCAGCAGGCCGGGACTAGCGGAGTTCTACGAGCAGTACTTC. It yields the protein CASRPGLAEFYEQYF.

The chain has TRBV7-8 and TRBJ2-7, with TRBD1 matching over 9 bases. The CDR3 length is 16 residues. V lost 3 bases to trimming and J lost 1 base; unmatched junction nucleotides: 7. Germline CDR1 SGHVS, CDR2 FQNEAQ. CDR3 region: CASSFTGQGGSYEQYF. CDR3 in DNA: TGTGCCAGCAGCTTCACGGGACAGGGAGGATCCTACGAGCAGTACTTC.

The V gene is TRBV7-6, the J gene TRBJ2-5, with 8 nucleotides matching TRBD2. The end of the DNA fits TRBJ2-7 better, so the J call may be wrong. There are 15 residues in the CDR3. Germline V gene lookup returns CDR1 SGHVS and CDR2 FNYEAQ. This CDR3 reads CASSPSAGGYHEQYF. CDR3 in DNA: TGTGCCAGCAGCCCCTCGGCGGGGGGCTACCACGAGCAGTACTTC.